Following are 25 T cell receptor beta chains from one sample sequenced in a study of T cell changes during pregnancy in multiple sclerosis. Data came from immunoSEQ multiplex PCR; TCRdb stores just in-frame clones and leaves some out. Here the sample spans around 70,000 clones, roughly 91% being singletons. This specimen consisted of CD4+ T cells from peripheral blood mononuclear cells, obtained after pregnancy. These receptors were collected from a female donor with multiple sclerosis, enrolled in a pregnancy study.

This clone was counted a single time. This chain joins TRBV30 and TRBJ1-2; 10 nucleotides align to TRBD1. The CDR3 totals 13 residues. Per the germline V gene, CDR1 is GTSNPN and CDR2 is SVGIG (reference sequence). J gave up 7 bases and V 2 bases, and 4 bases lay outside the gene matches. The CDR3 DNA is TGTGCCTGGAGTCCCGGACAGGGGGTTGGCTACACCTTC. Translating it yields CAWSPGQGVGYTF.

The V and J genes are TRBV9 and TRBJ2-7; 11 nucleotides align to TRBD2. The length of the CDR3 is 15 residues. Germline V gene sequence: CDR1 SGDLS, CDR2 YYNGEE. The V segment lost 3 bases and the J segment 4 bases; nucleotides outside the gene matches: 6. Here the CDR3 reads CASSAGTSGLYEQYF. In DNA, the CDR3 is TGTGCCAGCAGCGCCGGGACTAGCGGCTTATACGAGCAGTACTTC.

The chain is built from TRBV6-1 and TRBJ1-5; tentative D call: TRBD1 (6 bases). V lost 6 bases to trimming and J lost 4 bases, with 16 bases between them. Per the germline V gene, CDR1 is MNHNS and CDR2 is SASEGT. This CDR3 has 15 amino acids. DNA for the CDR3: TGTGCCAGCAGCGAGACATCGGGGACAAATCAGCCCCAGCATTTT. It encodes CASSETSGTNQPQHF.

The V gene is TRBV10-3, the J gene TRBJ1-2; 9 nucleotides line up with TRBD1. The length of the CDR3 is 14 residues. The germline V gene encodes CDR1 ENHRY and CDR2 SYGVKD. Trimming cost V 4 bases and J 4 bases; bases outside gene matches: 4. The CDR3 reads CAISGDREGYGYTF. DNA for the CDR3: TGTGCCATCAGTGGGGACAGGGAGGGCTATGGCTACACCTTC.

V and J are TRBV7-9 and TRBJ2-3, with 7 bases aligning to TRBD1. This CDR3 is 15 amino acids long. Per germline, CDR1 SEHNR and CDR2 FQNEAQ (reference sequence). The J segment lost 5 bases and the V segment lost 5 bases, leaving 10 bases of the junction unmatched. The DNA for the CDR3 is TGTGCCAGCAGCCAGACAGGGTCTTGGGTAGATACGCAGTATTTT. It specifies CASSQTGSWVDTQYF. The full variable domain, with the rest looked up from reference TRBV7-9 and TRBJ2-3, is DTGVSQNPRHKITKRGQNVTFRCDPISEHNRLYWYRQTLGQGPEFLTYFQNEAQLEKSRLLSDRFSAERPKGSFSTLEIQRTEQGDSAMYLCASSQTGSWVDTQYFGPGTRLTVL.

The V gene is TRBV19, the J gene TRBJ2-1, with 9 bases lining up with TRBD2. Germline CDR1 LNHDA, CDR2 SQIVND (reference sequence). J gave up 2 bases and V 3 bases, and 8 bases lay outside the gene matches. This CDR3 is built from 17 residues. DNA of the CDR3: TGTGCCAGTAGTATTCGACCGGGACTAGCCACCTACAATGAGCAGTTCTTC. Its protein is CASSIRPGLATYNEQFF. Full variable domain (rest looked up from reference TRBV19 and TRBJ2-1): DGGITQSPKYLFRKEGQNVTLSCEQNLNHDAMYWYRQDPGQGLRLIYYSQIVNDFQKGDIAEGYSVSREKKESFPLTVTSAQKNPTAFYLCASSIRPGLATYNEQFFGPGTRLTVL.

This chain uses TRBV7-2 with TRBJ1-2; TRBD1 matches 8 bases. V was pared by 4 bases and J by 5 bases, with 9 bases of the junction left unmatched. Germline V gene lookup returns CDR1 SGHTA and CDR2 FQGNSA. This CDR3 comprises 15 residues. The CDR3 loop is CASSSRTGPDYGYTF. The CDR3 coding sequence is TGTGCCAGCAGCTCGCGGACAGGGCCGGATTATGGCTACACCTTC. Full variable domain (missing parts from reference TRBV7-2 and TRBJ1-2): GAGVSQSPSNKVTEKGKDVELRCDPISGHTALYWYRQSLGQGLEFLIYFQGNSAPDKSGLPSDRFSAERTGGSVSTLTIQRTQQEDSAVYLCASSSRTGPDYGYTFGSGTRLTVV.

V usage is TRBV21-1 and J usage is TRBJ2-3; no DNA check was done on the table's D call, TRBD1. TRBV21-1 represents a pseudogene. The CDR3 is 19 amino acids. CDR3 bases: TGTGCCAGCAGCAAACCCTTCCGGGACAGGGATGGTGGTGCAGATACGCAGTATTTT. Its translation is CASSKPFRDRDGGADTQYF.

CDR3 nucleotides: TGTGCCAGCAGAGAACTCCGGGTTTTTAAGACGGCCCAGTACTTC. Its protein product is CASRELRVFKTAQYF. V usage is TRBV6-5 and J usage is TRBJ2-5; no reliable D call. The CDR3 totals 15 residues. V dropped 6 bases and J dropped 9 bases, with 23 bases sitting between them. The germline V gene has CDR1 MNHEY and CDR2 SVGAGI.

V usage is TRBV27 and J usage is TRBJ1-2; 7 nucleotides align to TRBD1. Germline V gene data show CDR1 as MNHEY and CDR2 as SMNVEV (reference sequence). This CDR3 is 13 amino acids long. After removal of 5 bases from V and 4 bases from J, the junction contained 4 bases not matched to a gene. The CDR3 sequence: CASSRGTAYGYTF. CDR3 in DNA: TGTGCCAGCAGTCGCGGGACAGCCTATGGCTACACCTTC.

V is TRBV5-1 and J is TRBJ2-7, with D possibly matching TRBD2 (5 bases). Germline-derived CDR1 and CDR2 are SGHRS and YFSETQ. V was pared by 3 bases and J by 2 bases, with 12 bases between. The CDR3 runs 14 residues. This chain's CDR3 is CASSYLGGTYEQYF. The CDR3 DNA is TGCGCCAGCAGCTACCTCGGAGGTACCTACGAGCAGTACTTC.

This clone appeared once. V and J are TRBV18 and TRBJ1-3, with D uncertain. The V gene lost 2 bases and the J gene lost 0 bases, with 14 bases spanning the gap. This CDR3 spans 17 amino acids. The germline CDR1 and CDR2 sequences are KGHSH and LQKENI. CDR3 nucleotides: TGTGCCAGCTCACCAAGGAGGGCGCGCCTCTCTGGAAACACCATATATTTT. Translated: CASSPRRARLSGNTIYF.

CDR3 sequence: CASIRGGEETQYF. CDR3 coding DNA: TGTGCCAGCATCCGAGGCGGGGAAGAGACCCAGTACTTC. The chain employs TRBV28 and TRBJ2-5; a possible D gene is TRBD2 (6 bases). In germline, CDR1 is MDHEN, CDR2 SYDVKM. Trimming pared 7 bases from V and 3 bases from J, leaving 12 bases between. This CDR3 comprises 13 residues.

The chain links TRBV7-3 to TRBJ2-3, with 8 bases that match TRBD2. Trimming took 2 bases from V and 5 from J; bases not matched to a gene: 9. The germline V gene encodes CDR1 SGHTA and CDR2 FQGTGA. CDR3 length equals 16 residues. CDR3 loop: CASSLGQRLAGDTQYF. The CDR3 nucleotides are TGTGCCAGCAGCTTAGGTCAAAGGCTAGCGGGAGATACGCAGTATTTT.

The rearrangement links TRBV9 to TRBJ1-6; D perhaps matches TRBD1 (5 bases). The CDR3 has 15 residues. CDR1 and CDR2 from the germline V gene are SGDLS and YYNGEE. V was shortened by 4 bases and J by 11 bases, with 19 bases between the two germline ends. Written as DNA, the CDR3 is TGTGCCAGCAGCCGGGAGGGCAGGGCTTCTGCACCCCTCCACTTT. Protein sequence: CASSREGRASAPLHF.

The chain joins TRBV30 to TRBJ1-2; D call uncertain. Trimming left V 4 bases short and J 1 base short, with 13 bases between. The CDR3 has 14 residues. CDR1 is GTSNPN and CDR2 is SVGIG in the germline V gene (reference sequence). The CDR3, as DNA: TGTGCCTGGACGGAGGCAGCTTTTAACTATGGCTACACCTTC. As protein: CAWTEAAFNYGYTF.

This clone showed up just once. The rearrangement joins TRBV11-3 to TRBJ2-1; 7 bases agree with TRBD2. Losses at the gene ends were 3 bases for V and 8 bases for J; bases not matched to a gene: 7. This CDR3 comprises 14 residues. Germline V lookup: CDR1 SGHNT, CDR2 YENEEA. CDR3 DNA sequence: TGTGCCAGCAGCTTCCGCGGGAGATGGGATGAGCAGTTCTTC. It codes for CASSFRGRWDEQFF. Full variable domain (outside the CDR3, taken from reference TRBV11-3 and TRBJ2-1): EAGVVQSPRYKIIEKKQPVAFWCNPISGHNTLYWYLQNLGQGPELLIRYENEEAVDDSQLPKDRFSAERLKGVDSTLKIQPAELGDSAVYLCASSFRGRWDEQFFGPGTRLTVL.

This clone was counted a single time. The J gene is TRBJ2-5, the V gene TRBV10-3; 8 bases match TRBD1. CDR1 ENHRY and CDR2 SYGVKD come from the germline V gene. The CDR3 consists of 14 residues. Trimming at V came to 6 bases and at J to 5 bases, leaving 8 bases not matched to a gene. CDR3 nucleotides: TGTGCCATCAGGGATGACAGGGGAGGCGAGACCCAGTACTTC. Its translation is CAIRDDRGGETQYF.

The DNA of the CDR3 is TGTGCCAGCAGTCGACAGGGACAGAACACTGAAGCTTTCTTT. It is translated as CASSRQGQNTEAFF. The V gene is TRBV6-5, the J gene TRBJ1-1, with TRBD1 matching over 7 bases. The germline V gene has CDR1 MNHEY and CDR2 SVGAGI. The CDR3 runs 14 residues. V shed 5 bases and J 1 base; nucleotides not matched to a gene: 4.

The gene calls are TRBV5-1 and TRBJ1-2; 9 nucleotides agree with TRBD1. Trimming removed 4 bases from V and 5 bases from J; junction bases left unmatched: 3. The germline V gene has CDR1 SGHRS and CDR2 YFSETQ. The CDR3 is 13 residues long. The CDR3 DNA follows: TGCGCCAGCAGCCACGGGACAGGGTATGGCTACACCTTC. It specifies CASSHGTGYGYTF.

The chain couples TRBV10-3 to TRBJ2-3, with 9 positions matching TRBD2. V was pared by 4 bases and J by 4 bases, with 6 bases of the junction left unmatched. Per the germline V gene, CDR1 is ENHRY and CDR2 is SYGVKD. CDR3 size: 15 residues. CDR3 protein: CAISVIAGAPDTQYF. CDR3 DNA: TGTGCCATCAGTGTAATAGCGGGGGCCCCAGATACGCAGTATTTT.

V is TRBV9 and J is TRBJ1-2; 9 bases fit TRBD1. Trimming at V came to 4 bases and at J to 3 bases, leaving 7 bases not matched to a gene. Germline V gene sequence: CDR1 SGDLS, CDR2 YYNGEE. There are 15 residues in the CDR3. CDR3 loop: CASSFSDRGYYGYTF. CDR3 bases: TGTGCCAGCAGCTTTTCGGACAGGGGTTACTATGGCTACACCTTC.

The J gene is TRBJ2-7, the V gene TRBV7-2, with 13 bases identical to TRBD2. Germline V gene data show CDR1 as SGHTA and CDR2 as FQGNSA. The CDR3 loop spans 17 amino acids. Losses at the gene ends were 1 base for V and 2 bases for J; bases not matched to a gene: 5. CDR3 residues: CASSLGAGTSGAYEQYF. As DNA, the CDR3 is TGTGCCAGCAGCTTAGGGGCCGGGACTAGCGGGGCCTACGAGCAGTACTTC.

V is TRBV7-7 and J is TRBJ2-2; D unclear. Trimming removed 1 base at V and 4 bases at J, with 7 bases between. The CDR3 sequence is 14 residues long. Germline V lookup: CDR1 SSHAT, CDR2 FNYEAQ (reference sequence). The CDR3 DNA reads as TGTGCCAGCAGCTTAGAACAGACCACCGGGGAGCTGTTTTTT. Its protein is CASSLEQTTGELFF.

The CDR3 loop is CASSITGQGYEQYF. CDR3 DNA: TGTGCCAGTAGTATTACGGGACAAGGCTACGAGCAGTACTTC. The genes are TRBV19 and TRBJ2-7, with a possible D match to TRBD1 (6 bases). The CDR3 spans 14 residues. Germline V CDR1 and CDR2: LNHDA, SQIVND (reference sequence). V lost 3 bases and J 3 bases, leaving 12 bases between the germline ends. Together with reference TRBV19 and TRBJ2-7, the CDR3 gives the full variable domain: DGGITQSPKYLFRKEGQNVTLSCEQNLNHDAMYWYRQDPGQGLRLIYYSQIVNDFQKGDIAEGYSVSREKKESFPLTVTSAQKNPTAFYLCASSITGQGYEQYFGPGTRLTVT.